This T cell receptor beta chain came from a study of blood T cells in healthy people across ages. Using a J-beta primer mix together with a sample-barcoded 5' primer, a second PCR was run for about 7 to 12 cycles. TCRdb re-called the 5' RACE reads with MiXCR, one entry per CDR3 protein. The profile shows 910,000 or so distinct CDR3 sequences, approximately 50% of them singletons. This clonotype was seen a handful of times. Its target is unknown. CDR1 is SGHTA, CDR2 FQGNSA, per germline. V lost 5 bases and J lost 3; bases outside the gene matches: 6. The CDR3 runs to 15 residues. General study points: Investigators viewed diversity estimates from one million T cells as underestimates, the study reported. Both naive CD4+ cell counts and diversity were greater in long-lived donors than in aged donors. Possibly confounding the expanded clonotype changes was the fact that donor CMV status was unknown.

A minimum of 6 micrograms of total RNA was extracted per sample. V is TRBV7-2 and J is TRBJ2-5, with 10 bases fitting TRBD2. The receptor was derived from a woman aged 55-70 years in good health. The sequenced material came from blood. The CDR3 here is CASSPRSGREETQYF. CDR3 nucleotides: TGTGCCAGCAGCCCCAGAAGCGGGAGGGAAGAGACCCAGTACTTC.